This TCR beta chain was recovered during a study of cytomegalovirus exposure and HLA in healthy donors. The study ran its PCR with 60 Vbeta and 13 Jbeta primers. The repertoire was sequenced with immunoSEQ multiplex PCR; TCRdb's copy has only in-frame clones and lacks some. The listing contains roughly 190,000 clones. Study-wide results and caveats: HLA alleles were associated with roughly 17,000 TCR beta sequences in a later analysis at 0.05 false discovery rate. A prior analysis recorded that most TCR beta V segments were productive about 90% or about 30% of the time. Investigators reported 150 to 200 TCR beta chains as tied to cytomegalovirus.

Note on this clone: Its specificity is unknown.

With 4 bases removed from V and 11 bases from J, the gap between germline ends came to 12 bases. The CDR3 consists of 11 residues. Germline CDR1 reads SGHNT; CDR2 reads YYREEE (reference sequence). The chain joins TRBV5-4 to TRBJ1-1, with a weak D call TRBD1 (6 bases). This sequence originates from a woman aged 18-29 years in good health and CMV-seropositive. The sample consisted of PBMCs. The CDR3 region has the DNA TGTGCCAGCAGCAGTGGGGGCTGGGCTTTCTTT. Translated, it gives CASSSGGWAFF. Drawing the rest from reference TRBV5-4 and TRBJ1-1, the complete variable domain is ETGVTQSPTHLIKTRGQQVTLRCSSQSGHNTVSWYQQALGQGPQFIFQYYREEENGRGNFPPRFSGLQFPNYSSELNVNALELDDSALYLCASSSGGWAFFGQGTRLTVV.